This T cell receptor beta chain was sequenced in a study of T cell responses to AZD1222 COVID-19 vaccine. Study-wide background: Second-dose groups at about 4 or about 12 weeks were pooled.

A note on this clone: Antigen specificity is unknown.

The CDR3 has 16 amino acids. CDR1 KGHDR and CDR2 SFDVKD come from the germline V gene. After removal of 4 bases from V and 4 bases from J, the junction contained 7 bases not matched to a gene. Sequenced by immunoSEQ multiplex PCR; TCRdb stores in-frame clones only, minus some. The sample yields tens of thousands of clones, more than 70% seen once. Findings and limits, study-wide: In the spike-specific TCR repertoire, nearly half reportedly target unmutated variant regions. Seropositivity was recorded at baseline in only a handful of AZD1222 recipients. Vaccine-related CD4 TCRs covered spike, predominating at 160-218 and 743-854.

The chain has TRBV24-1 and TRBJ2-2; TRBD1 agrees at 8 bases. This clonotype was sampled from an adult in good health. This material consisted of peripheral blood, taken on day 0 of AZD1222 vaccination. The CDR3 DNA is TGTGCCACCAGTGACCCCGGGACAGGACCCACCGGGGAGCTGTTTTTT. Residues: CATSDPGTGPTGELFF.